The rows below give T cell receptor beta chains drawn from one sample of a study of beta chain features in type 1 diabetes. Here immunoSEQ multiplex PCR was the method, and the copy in TCRdb shows in-frame clones only, minus some. The sample has roughly 250,000 clones; roughly 9.6% are singletons. Sequencing was carried out using naive CD4+ T cells from blood. Receptors were obtained from a woman aged 18-29 years in good health. Both conserved end residues are part of each CDR3. The D gene is left open where the match is weak. Size is omitted from some rows. Given values are once, few, many or a class for expanded clones.

TRBV29-1	TRBD1	TRBJ2-7	many	TGCAGCGTCACCGGGACAGGGCTGGACGAGCAGTACTTC	CSVTGTGLDEQYF
TRBV9	TRBD2	TRBJ2-1	few	TGTGCCAGCAGCGCCTATCTAGCGGGAATTGGGGGGAATGAGCAGTTCTTC	CASSAYLAGIGGNEQFF
TRBV30	NA	TRBJ1-2	few	TGTGCCTGGAGTGTTGCAGTAACCCAATATGGCTACACCTTC	CAWSVAVTQYGYTF
TRBV9	NA	TRBJ1-2	NA	TGTGCCAGCAGCGTACCTGGCGGGACCGATAGCATTCCTAACTATGGCTACACCTTC	CASSVPGGTDSIPNYGYTF
TRBV7-6	NA	TRBJ1-1	NA	TGTGCCAGCAGCTTAGGAATCCCCGGGTCGGGCACTGAAGCTTTCTTT	CASSLGIPGSGTEAFF
TRBV6-1	TRBD2	TRBJ2-5	NA	TGTGCCAGCAGTGACGGAACTAGCGGGCAAGAGACCCAGTACTTC	CASSDGTSGQETQYF
TRBV29-1	TRBD2	TRBJ2-1	NA	TGCAGCGTTGTGGGTAGCGGGGGAAGTTCCTACAATGAGCAGTTCTTC	CSVVGSGGSSYNEQFF
TRBV19	NA	TRBJ1-3	NA	TGTGCCAGTAGCAAATCGCCCGAGGCTGGAAACACCATATATTTT	CASSKSPEAGNTIYF
TRBV4-1	TRBD1	TRBJ1-4	few	TGCGCCAGCAGCCCCACAGGGGGGACAGGGCGGGAAAAACTGTTTTTT	CASSPTGGTGREKLFF
TRBV4-2	NA	TRBJ1-4	few	TGTGCCAGCAGCCCCTCGGGGAGCCTTAATGAAAAACTGTTTTTT	CASSPSGSLNEKLFF
TRBV4-2	TRBD2	TRBJ2-7	few	TGTGCCAGCAGTGTGGGACTAGCGCCGACCTACGAGCAGTACTTC	CASSVGLAPTYEQYF
TRBV5-1	NA	TRBJ2-7	NA	TGCGCCAGCAGGAGCGAGGGCTACGAGCAGTACTTC	CASRSEGYEQYF
TRBV7-2	NA	TRBJ1-2	once	TGTGCCAGCAGCCCCCAGGTGGACTATGGCTACACCTTC	CASSPQVDYGYTF
TRBV19	NA	TRBJ2-1	NA	TGTGCCAGTCGAATAGCGCATAGCTCCTACAATGAGCAGTTCTTC	CASRIAHSSYNEQFF
TRBV30	TRBD2	TRBJ2-4	few	TGTGCCCGACGACTAGCGGGAACGGACATTCAGTACTTC	CARRLAGTDIQYF
TRBV10-2	NA	TRBJ2-5	NA	TGCGCCAGCAGCCCCCGAGAAGAGACCCAGTACTTC	CASSPREETQYF
TRBV19	NA	TRBJ1-5	few	TGTGCCAGTAGTATTGGACAGTTTAGCAATCAGCCCCAGCATTTT	CASSIGQFSNQPQHF
TRBV19	NA	TRBJ1-2	NA	TGTGCCAGTAGTATAGATGCAGGCTCATATGGCTACACCTTC	CASSIDAGSYGYTF
TRBV5-1	TRBD1	TRBJ2-7	NA	TGCGCCAGCAGTGGGGGACAGGGGGCAGTCTACGAGCAGTACTTC	CASSGGQGAVYEQYF
TRBV18	NA	TRBJ2-1	NA	TGTGCCAGCTACGCGGAGACCGTAGGGGCTTACAATGAGCAGTTCTTC	CASYAETVGAYNEQFF
TRBV19	TRBD1	TRBJ2-7	NA	TGTGCCAGTAGACTACCGCGAGACAGGGTGGGCTACGAGCAGTACTTC	CASRLPRDRVGYEQYF
TRBV6-6	NA	TRBJ2-1	few	TGTGCCAGCAGTTCATTTACAGGGAGTCCCAATGAGCAGTTCTTC	CASSSFTGSPNEQFF
TRBV30	TRBD2	TRBJ2-3	NA	TGTGCCTGGAGGGCGGGACTAGCGGGAACAGATACGCAGTATTTT	CAWRAGLAGTDTQYF
TRBV27	NA	TRBJ2-1	few	TGTGCCAGCAGTTCTAACTCACTAGTACTGGATGAGCAGTTCTTC	CASSSNSLVLDEQFF
TRBV2	TRBD1	TRBJ1-5	NA	TGTGCCAGCCAAGGACAGGGTAATCAGCCCCAGCATTTT	CASQGQGNQPQHF
TRBV2	NA	TRBJ2-7	NA	TGTGCCAGCAGTGAGGGGACGGGAGTATGGGACGAGCAGTACTTC	CASSEGTGVWDEQYF
TRBV5-1	NA	TRBJ1-1	few	TGCGCCAGCAGCTTGACAGGAGGGGAAAGTGAAGCTTTCTTT	CASSLTGGESEAFF
TRBV7-2	NA	TRBJ2-1	few	TGTGCCAGCAGCTTAGGGAGGGCTTCCTACAATGAGCAGTTCTTC	CASSLGRASYNEQFF
TRBV6-6	TRBD2	TRBJ2-1	few	TGTGCCAGCACATCCACCGGGACTAGCGGGAATGAGCAGTTCTTC	CASTSTGTSGNEQFF
TRBV5-6	NA	TRBJ2-6	NA	TGTGCCAGTTCCCCCTCCCTTCTCTCTGGGGCCAACGTCCTGACTTTC	CASSPSLLSGANVLTF
TRBV9	TRBD1	TRBJ1-5	few	TGTGCCAGCAGCGCTGGACAGGGCTTCCCTGGGCCCCAGCATTTT	CASSAGQGFPGPQHF
TRBV19	TRBD1	TRBJ1-1	few	TGTGCCAGTAGTGTGAGGACAGGGTTTATAACGAACACTGAAGCTTTCTTT	CASSVRTGFITNTEAFF
TRBV25-1	NA	TRBJ1-4	NA	TGTGCCAGCACCAGGGGTGATAATGAAAAACTGTTTTTT	CASTRGDNEKLFF
TRBV2	NA	TRBJ2-3	NA	TGTGCCAGCAGTGTTAGCAGGGTAGCAGATACGCAGTATTTT	CASSVSRVADTQYF
TRBV12-5	NA	TRBJ1-4	NA	TGTGCTAGTGGTTTGGGGCTCCCCGCGGGGGAAAAACTGTTTTTT	CASGLGLPAGEKLFF
TRBV29-1	TRBD1	TRBJ1-2	few	TGCAGCGTCCAATTCGGGGACAGGGGATATGGCTACACCTTC	CSVQFGDRGYGYTF
TRBV5-4	NA	TRBJ2-2	few	TGTGCCAGCAGCTTCGCGGGCGTCACCGGGGAGCTGTTTTTT	CASSFAGVTGELFF
TRBV14	TRBD2	TRBJ2-1	NA	TGTGCCAGCAGCCAAGAGAGGGGCGGGAGAGTATCCGGCTACAATGAGCAGTTCTTC	CASSQERGGRVSGYNEQFF
TRBV30	TRBD2	TRBJ2-2	many	TGTGCCTGGCGACTAGCGGGATCCACCGGGGAGCTGTTTTTT	CAWRLAGSTGELFF
TRBV10-3	NA	TRBJ2-1	NA	TGTGCCATCAGCGCAACTGGGCAGAACACTGAGCAGTTCTTC	CAISATGQNTEQFF
TRBV4-1	TRBD2	TRBJ2-7	few	TGTGCCAGCAGCCAAGATCAGGGACTAACCTACGAGCAGTACTTC	CASSQDQGLTYEQYF
TRBV6-1	TRBD1	TRBJ1-1	NA	TGTGCCAGCAAACTACAGGGGACTGAAGCTTTCTTT	CASKLQGTEAFF
TRBV5-1	NA	TRBJ2-5	NA	TGCGCCAGCAGCTTGGGAGGGCTACAAGAGACACAGTACTTC	CASSLGGLQETQYF
TRBV7-6	TRBD1	TRBJ1-6	NA	TGTGCCAGCAGCGCGGGGACAGGGCAGAATTCACCCCTCCACTTT	CASSAGTGQNSPLHF
TRBV6-1	NA	TRBJ1-1	few	TGTGCCAGCAGTGAAGTAAGGGGCACTGAAGCTTTCTTT	CASSEVRGTEAFF
TRBV2	TRBD2	TRBJ2-7	few	TGTGCCAGCAGGGGGACTAGCGGGAGTTTCTACGAGCGATACTTC	CASRGTSGSFYERYF
TRBV28	NA	TRBJ2-1	NA	TGTGCCAGCACCAAGGCTCCCAGGGGCTACAATGAGCAGTTCTTC	CASTKAPRGYNEQFF
TRBV6-6	NA	TRBJ1-5	NA	TGTGCCAGCAGTCCCGAAGCCTCGGCCCAGCATTTT	CASSPEASAQHF
TRBV5-4	NA	TRBJ2-1	NA	TGTGCCAGCAGCTTGGTCCAACAGAGCTCCTACAATGAGCAGTTCTTC	CASSLVQQSSYNEQFF
TRBV6-5	NA	TRBJ1-5	few	TGTGCCAGCAGGCCTCGGGGAAATCAGCCCCAGCATTTT	CASRPRGNQPQHF
TRBV29-1	NA	TRBJ2-7	few	TGCAGCGTTACCGTCTCAGGGATTTACGAGCAGTACTTC	CSVTVSGIYEQYF
TRBV7-6	NA	TRBJ1-6	few	TGTGCCAGCAGCTTAGAGGCAGGGGCGGATAATTCACCCCTCCACTTT	CASSLEAGADNSPLHF
TRBV7-9	NA	TRBJ2-2	few	TGTGCCAGCAGCACAACGGGAACCGGGGAGCTGTTTTTT	CASSTTGTGELFF
TRBV6-1	NA	TRBJ2-7	NA	TGTGCCAGCAGTGAAGCGGGGAGCTCCTACGAGCAGTACTTC	CASSEAGSSYEQYF
TRBV7-2	NA	TRBJ2-7	NA	TGTGCCAGCAGCTTAGTTTCCTCTGCCTACGAGCAGTACTTC	CASSLVSSAYEQYF
TRBV18	NA	TRBJ1-2	few	TGTGCCAGCTCCGAAAGGGGAATCCCCTATGGCTACACCTTC	CASSERGIPYGYTF
TRBV11-2	TRBD1	TRBJ1-5	NA	TGTGCCAGCAGCTTAGTAACGGGGACAGGGGGCTTGGGTCAGCCCCAGCATTTT	CASSLVTGTGGLGQPQHF
TRBV5-1	NA	TRBJ2-5	NA	TGCGCCAGCAGATCGGTTGGACAGGAGGGGCAAGAGACCCAGTACTTC	CASRSVGQEGQETQYF
TRBV19	NA	TRBJ1-2	NA	TGTGCCAGTAGTGATGGAGAGGGCTACACCTTC	CASSDGEGYTF